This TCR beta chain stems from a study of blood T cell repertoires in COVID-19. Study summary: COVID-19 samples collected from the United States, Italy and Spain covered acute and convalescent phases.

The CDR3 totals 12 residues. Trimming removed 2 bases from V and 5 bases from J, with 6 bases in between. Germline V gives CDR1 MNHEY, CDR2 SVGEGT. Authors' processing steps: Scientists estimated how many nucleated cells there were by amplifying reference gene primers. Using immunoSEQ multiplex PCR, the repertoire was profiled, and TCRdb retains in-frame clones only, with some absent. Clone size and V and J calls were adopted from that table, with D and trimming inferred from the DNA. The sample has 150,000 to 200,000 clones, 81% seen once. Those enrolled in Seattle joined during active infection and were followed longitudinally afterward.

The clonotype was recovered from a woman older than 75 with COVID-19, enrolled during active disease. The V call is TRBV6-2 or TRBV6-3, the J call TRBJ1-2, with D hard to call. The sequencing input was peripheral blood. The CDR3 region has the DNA TGTGCCAGCAGTTACAACTCTTATGGCTACACCTTC. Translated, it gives CASSYNSYGYTF.